This T cell receptor beta chain comes out of a study of blood T cell repertoires in COVID-19. Study summary: Acute and convalescent COVID-19 samples came from the United States, Italy and Spain. From T cells, B-cell-depleted T cells, or PBMCs came the material, which was cDNA or gDNA.

V lost 4 bases, J lost 1 base, and 3 bases stayed unmatched. The length of the CDR3 is 15 residues. Germline V gene lookup returns CDR1 PRHDT and CDR2 FYEKMQ (reference sequence). Per the original methods: The assay estimated nucleated cells by amplifying reference gene primers. The method was immunoSEQ multiplex PCR; TCRdb's version includes in-frame clones alone and lacks a portion of them. D and trimming come from the DNA, and the V and J calls and clone size come from that table. This sample has more than 130,000 clones, with just under 90% found just once. Sequencing input: peripheral blood. The TCR was taken from a woman in her thirties or forties with acute or convalescent COVID-19. The gene calls are TRBV13 and TRBJ1-3, with TRBD1 identical over 8 bases. The CDR3 region is CASSYDRGSGNTIYF. CDR3 nucleotides: TGTGCCAGCAGCTATGACAGGGGATCTGGAAACACCATATATTTT.